These T cell receptor beta chains were read from a single sample in a study of blood T cell repertoires in COVID-19. Sequencing was performed with immunoSEQ multiplex PCR; in TCRdb, only in-frame clones are kept and a portion is missing. This sample has 250,000 or so clones, with 90% found just once. Sequencing was carried out using peripheral blood. The receptors were gathered from a woman aged 55-70 years with COVID-19, enrolled during active disease. CDR3s leave out the opening cysteine and the closing phenylalanine or tryptophan. Each record gives: D gene, V gene, CDR3 length, CDR3 protein. The D gene is left open where the match is weak.

TRBD1 TRBV6-5 12 ASREGTVNTEAF
. TRBV6-5 11 ASRTQGSYGYT
TRBD1 TRBV6-1 14 ASSEGSGTGLNEQF
. TRBV7-3 13 ASPGLPREPYEQY
. TRBV7-2 12 ASSPPGHVQPQH
TRBD1 TRBV4-2 13 ASSQTSTGDYEQY
. TRBV13 13 ASSNGLSTGNEQF
. TRBV9 14 ASSVEGRGGTDTQY
TRBD1 TRBV7-7 12 ASSLRQGGYEQY
. TRBV7-7 13 ASSRLGLYTGELF
TRBD1 TRBV19 13 ASSPGQGYYQPQH
TRBD1 TRBV7-2 15 ASSPSGTGAGNQPQH
. TRBV2 14 ASSEALVGGNQPQH
TRBD2 TRBV20-1 9 VAGGQETQY
. TRBV12-3/TRBV12-4 11 ASSRSGTDTQY
. TRBV6-2/TRBV6-3 11 ASSGGLSYEQY
. TRBV19 11 ASTAGSYNEQF
. TRBV9 14 ASSVEPGTSYNEQF
TRBD2 TRBV6-5 11 ASAGGNTGELF
. TRBV23-1 13 ASTHPPPGTDTQY
TRBD1 TRBV9 14 ASSGGQVNSGNTIY
TRBD1 TRBV18 14 ASSPTWTGYNSPLH
. TRBV4-3 13 ASSQDVGQNQPQH
. TRBV27 11 ASSLSGANGYT
. TRBV28 14 ASTLPGGTSYNEQF
. TRBV6-1 11 ASSEAAGYGYT
TRBD1 TRBV18 13 ASSGYDRDPYEQY
. TRBV18 12 ASSPTGHQETQY
TRBD1 TRBV7-9 14 ASRPGNRQGYSGYT